Below, one T cell receptor beta chain is given with its context. The antigen is undetermined. Unmatched junction bases numbered 7, after V lost 3 bases and J lost 8 bases. There are 15 residues in the CDR3. Looked up from germline, CDR1 is SGDLS and CDR2 is YYNGEE. This table comes from immunoSEQ multiplex PCR, and its TCRdb copy is limited to in-frame clones, with some not included. The repertoire includes just under 65,000 clones, 95% to 98% of them detected once, and around 0.34% sits in the top ten. The sample originates from a study of Tregs in tolerant kidney transplant recipients. Study at large: Recipients received nonmyeloablative bone marrow transplants from related graft donors, with transient mixed chimerism. Points from the study as a whole: Tolerant patients' donor-specific Tregs expanded beyond overall Tregs, suggesting antigen-driven growth. Expanding Tregs on activated donor B cells appeared to best identify donor-specific TCRbeta clones. No direct test of biological reproducibility was done here.

The clonotype was recovered from a human donor who received a combined kidney and bone marrow transplant. The sample here was Tregs from blood, taken before the transplant. V is TRBV9 and J is TRBJ1-6, with 8 bases matching TRBD1. The CDR3 here is CASSATGGRDSPLHF. The CDR3 DNA reads as TGTGCCAGCAGCGCCACAGGGGGTCGGGATTCACCCCTCCACTTT.